This is a list of T cell receptor beta chains from one sample in a study of cytomegalovirus exposure and HLA in healthy donors. The table came from immunoSEQ multiplex PCR; TCRdb's copy has only in-frame clones and leaves some out. The table records around 150,000 clones, around 76% of them present only once. Sequenced input: PBMCs. The receptors were sampled from a girl aged 10 to 17 in good health and CMV-seropositive. CDR3s include the opening cysteine and the closing phenylalanine or tryptophan. The D gene is left open where the match is weak. A clone size is listed for some rows: how often the clone was seen (once, few, many), or a class if it is expanded.

CDR3nt,CDR3aa,j_gene,v_gene,len,d_gene,abundance
TGTGCCAGCAGCTTCCGGGCGATGTGGGGGCAGGGGTCCTACGAGCAGTACTTC,CASSFRAMWGQGSYEQYF,TRBJ2-7,TRBV7-2,18,.,.
TGTGCCATCAGTGAGTCACGGGGGGAAGTGACCAATGAGCAGTTCTTC,CAISESRGEVTNEQFF,TRBJ2-1,TRBV10-3,16,TRBD2,.
TGTGCCAGCAGGATACCGGGACTAGGCGCCTACAATGAGCAGTTCTTC,CASRIPGLGAYNEQFF,TRBJ2-1,TRBV11-2,16,TRBD2,.
TGTGCCAGCAGCTTCCTTAGAGGCTTGGGCCAAGAGACCCAGTACTTC,CASSFLRGLGQETQYF,TRBJ2-5,TRBV7-9,16,.,.
TGTGCCAGCAGCCTTTCATTTCCGGGGTCGAACGGGGAGCTGTTTTTT,CASSLSFPGSNGELFF,TRBJ2-2,TRBV11-2,16,.,.
TGTGCCAGTAGTGTCCGGACAGGGGCGGGTTTAAAGACCCAGTACTTC,CASSVRTGAGLKTQYF,TRBJ2-5,TRBV19,16,TRBD1,.
TGTGCCAGCAGCGTATCATCAGGACAGGGGGCCCTAGATACGCAGTATTTT,CASSVSSGQGALDTQYF,TRBJ2-3,TRBV9,17,TRBD1,.
TGCGCCAGCAGTCCAAGTCTAGGCCTTGAGGTGTTTTTT,CASSPSLGLEVFF,TRBJ1-4,TRBV4-3,13,.,.
TGCGCCAGCAGCCAAGATCATTCGGGGGTGGAGACCCAGTACTTC,CASSQDHSGVETQYF,TRBJ2-5,TRBV4-3,15,.,.
TGCGCCAGCAGCCGGCTAGCGGGAGAGGGAGAGACCCAGTACTTC,CASSRLAGEGETQYF,TRBJ2-5,TRBV5-1,15,TRBD2,.
TGTGCCAGCAGGGCTAGTGGTGAGCAGTTCTTC,CASRASGEQFF,TRBJ2-1,TRBV6-5,11,.,.
TGTGCCAGCAGCTCCCGGGGGGGCCTAGAGACCCAGTACTTC,CASSSRGGLETQYF,TRBJ2-5,TRBV7-2,14,TRBD2,.
TGTGCCAGCAGTGCACCGGGACAGGGACGGAATGAGCAGTTCTTC,CASSAPGQGRNEQFF,TRBJ2-1,TRBV6-1,15,TRBD1,.
TGTGCCAGTAGTATTTACCTAGCGGGAACCCACGAGCAGTACTTC,CASSIYLAGTHEQYF,TRBJ2-7,TRBV19,15,TRBD2,once
TGTGCCAGCAGTTCTGCCGGGACAGGGGTACAAGAGACCCAGTACTTC,CASSSAGTGVQETQYF,TRBJ2-5,TRBV28,16,TRBD1,.
TGTGCCACCAGCAGAGATCAGGAAGGGGAGCTGTTTTTT,CATSRDQEGELFF,TRBJ2-2,TRBV15,13,.,.
TGTGCCAGCACCCCAGCGGGGGCGAGCTCCTACAATGAGCAGTTCTTC,CASTPAGASSYNEQFF,TRBJ2-1,TRBV27,16,TRBD2,.
TGTGCCAGCAGTCCGGGGGGGAGAGATACGCAGTATTTT,CASSPGGRDTQYF,TRBJ2-3,TRBV27,13,TRBD2,.
TGCAGCGTTGTAAGCAGGGCGGCTGGAAACACCATATATTTT,CSVVSRAAGNTIYF,TRBJ1-3,TRBV29-1,14,.,.
TGTGCCAGCAGCTGGTACCTAGCGGGTAGCTACAATGAGCAGTTCTTC,CASSWYLAGSYNEQFF,TRBJ2-1,TRBV7-2,16,TRBD2,.
TGCAGCGTTGAAGATCTGAGGCCGGAAGCTTTCTTT,CSVEDLRPEAFF,TRBJ1-1,TRBV29-1,12,.,.
TGTGCCAGCAGTGACAGGGAAAGAAATCAGCCCCAGCATTTT,CASSDRERNQPQHF,TRBJ1-5,TRBV2,14,.,.
TGTGCCAGCAGCGTCTCCGGGGGGGCTGCTTACAATGAGCAGTTCTTC,CASSVSGGAAYNEQFF,TRBJ2-1,TRBV9,16,TRBD2,.
TGTGCCAGTAGGCCTAGCGGGAGTTTAGACGAGCAGTACTTC,CASRPSGSLDEQYF,TRBJ2-7,TRBV19,14,TRBD2,.
TGTGCCAGCAGCGTAGGGGAGATATCGGCAGGTAACACCTATGGCTACACCTTC,CASSVGEISAGNTYGYTF,TRBJ1-2,TRBV9,18,.,.
TGTGCCAGCAGCCACGGGGACAGGGTGAACACTGAAGCTTTCTTT,CASSHGDRVNTEAFF,TRBJ1-1,TRBV4-2,15,TRBD1,.
TGTGCCAGCAGTGGGGGCTGGGCCCCCTACGAGCAGTACTTC,CASSGGWAPYEQYF,TRBJ2-7,TRBV2,14,.,.
TGTGCCAGCAGCTTAGAGGGCCGGCAGGGTAATGAGCAGTTCTTC,CASSLEGRQGNEQFF,TRBJ2-1,TRBV11-3,15,.,.
TGTGCCAGCAGGTCTACCGGGACAGGGGTTTACGAGCAGTACTTC,CASRSTGTGVYEQYF,TRBJ2-7,TRBV5-6,15,TRBD1,.
TGCGCCAGCAGCACAGGTCCCGGGGGTCCCACTGAAGCTTTCTTT,CASSTGPGGPTEAFF,TRBJ1-1,TRBV5-1,15,.,.
TGTGCCAACAGCCAAGTAAATGAGCAGTTCTTC,CANSQVNEQFF,TRBJ2-1,TRBV14,11,.,.
TGTGCCAGCAGCCGAGTTAGCCGGGCAGGGTACGCCGAGCAGTACTTC,CASSRVSRAGYAEQYF,TRBJ2-7,TRBV11-3,16,.,.
TGTGCCAGCAGATACCTAGCGGGGATTTACAATGAGCAGTTCTTC,CASRYLAGIYNEQFF,TRBJ2-1,TRBV2,15,TRBD2,once
TGTGCCAGTAGACACAAGGGGGTGAACACTGAAGCTTTCTTT,CASRHKGVNTEAFF,TRBJ1-1,TRBV19,14,.,once
TGCGCCAGCAGTTGGACTAGCGGCTACGAGCAGTACTTC,CASSWTSGYEQYF,TRBJ2-7,TRBV10-1,13,TRBD2,.
TGTGCCAGCAGCGTTCTATACGGGGAGCTGTTTTTT,CASSVLYGELFF,TRBJ2-2,TRBV5-5,12,.,.
TGTGCCAGCAGTTTACAGGCTTCCTACAATGAGCAGTTCTTC,CASSLQASYNEQFF,TRBJ2-1,TRBV6-1,14,.,.
TGCGCCAGCAGTGAGTCGCTAGGACAGTCTTCACCCCTCCACTTT,CASSESLGQSSPLHF,TRBJ1-6,TRBV10-2,15,.,.
TGTGCCAGCAGGCTAGCAGGGGTTGGGACAGATACGCAGTATTTT,CASRLAGVGTDTQYF,TRBJ2-3,TRBV2,15,.,few
TGTGCCAGCAGCGAGGCAGGGGGCGTGCGTGAAGCTTTCTTT,CASSEAGGVREAFF,TRBJ1-1,TRBV5-4,14,TRBD1,few
TGTGCCAGCAGTGAAGAAGGCGGGAGGGCCGTAGATGAGCAGTTCTTC,CASSEEGGRAVDEQFF,TRBJ2-1,TRBV2,16,TRBD2,.